This TCR beta chain was profiled in a study of T cell responses to AZD1222 COVID-19 vaccine. Study details: Pooling of second doses given at about 4 or about 12 weeks was done.

Of note for this clone: The target antigen is unknown.

TCRdb's table, derived via immunoSEQ multiplex PCR, lists solely in-frame clones and lacks some. The sample has some 140,000 clones; around 90% are singletons. CDR1 SGHRS and CDR2 YFSETQ come from the germline V gene. V lost 0 bases to trimming and J lost 8 bases; unmatched junction nucleotides: 0. The CDR3 contains 12 residues. Study-level points and caveats: Spike-specific TCR breadth and depth grew following two AZD1222 doses.

The chain uses TRBV5-1 and TRBJ1-1, with 8 bases that match TRBD1. The TCR comes from an adult in good health. The source material was peripheral blood, sampled on day 0 of AZD1222 vaccination. The CDR3 nucleotides are TGCGCCAGCAGCTTGGGGGACAGGGAAGCTTTCTTT. Its protein product is CASSLGDREAFF.